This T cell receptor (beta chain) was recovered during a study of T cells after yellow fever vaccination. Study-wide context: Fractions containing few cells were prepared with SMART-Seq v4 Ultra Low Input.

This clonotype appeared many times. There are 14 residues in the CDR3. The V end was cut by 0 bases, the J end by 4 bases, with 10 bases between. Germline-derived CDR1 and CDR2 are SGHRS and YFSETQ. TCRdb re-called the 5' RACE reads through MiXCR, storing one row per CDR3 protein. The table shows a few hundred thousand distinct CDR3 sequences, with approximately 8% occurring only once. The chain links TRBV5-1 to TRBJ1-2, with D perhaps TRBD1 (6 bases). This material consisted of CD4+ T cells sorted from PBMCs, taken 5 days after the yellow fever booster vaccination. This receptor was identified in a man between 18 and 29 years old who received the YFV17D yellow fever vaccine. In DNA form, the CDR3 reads TGCGCCAGCAGCTTGGGAGGGGACACCTATGGCTACACCTTC. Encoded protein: CASSLGGDTYGYTF. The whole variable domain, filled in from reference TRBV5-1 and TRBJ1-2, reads KAGVTQTPRYLIKTRGQQVTLSCSPISGHRSVSWYQQTPGQGLQFLFEYFSETQRNKGNFPGRFSGRQFSNSRSEMNVSTLELGDSALYLCASSLGGDTYGYTFGSGTRLTVV.